One sample yielded the 13 T cell receptor beta chains listed below, sequenced in a study of cytomegalovirus exposure and HLA in healthy donors. The PCR made use of 60 Vbeta and 13 Jbeta primers. Sequenced by immunoSEQ multiplex PCR; TCRdb stores in-frame clones only, minus some. The table has over 85,000 clones, less than 85% seen once; the top ten hold just over 2.5%. Sequenced input: PBMCs. The receptors shown here come from a man aged 35-49 years in good health and CMV-seronegative.

The chain carries TRBV7-2 and TRBJ1-3; D is unresolved. The germline V and J ends were trimmed by 5 bases and 4 bases, with 12 bases remaining between them. Germline V lookup: CDR1 SGHTA, CDR2 FQGNSA. The CDR3 sequence is 14 residues long. The CDR3 protein is CASSPGGLGNTIYF. CDR3 DNA sequence: TGTGCCAGCAGCCCTGGAGGGTTAGGAAACACCATATATTTT.

The J gene is TRBJ2-2, the V gene TRBV4-2, with 7 bases that match TRBD2. Per germline, CDR1 LGHNA and CDR2 YNFKEQ. This CDR3 is 15 amino acids long. The V and J ends lost 1 base and 7 bases, in that order; junction bases with no gene match: 6. CDR3 residues: CASSQAAGEGGELFF. The DNA of the CDR3 is TGTGCCAGCAGCCAAGCGGCGGGGGAAGGCGGGGAGCTGTTTTTT.

The gene calls are TRBV7-3 and TRBJ2-1, with a possible D match to TRBD2 (5 bases). This CDR3 is 15 amino acids long. Per germline, CDR1 SGHTA and CDR2 FQGTGA. The V end was cut by 0 bases, the J end by 0 bases, with 6 bases between. The CDR3 region is CASSLTGDSYNEQFF. For the CDR3, the DNA is TGTGCCAGCAGCTTAACCGGGGACTCCTACAATGAGCAGTTCTTC.

The chain employs TRBV18 and TRBJ2-1, with TRBD1 matching 8 bases. There are 18 residues in the CDR3. The germline CDR1 and CDR2 sequences are KGHSH and LQKENI. The ends lost 6 bases at V and 0 bases at J; junction bases unmatched: 13. The CDR3 sequence: CASSPSWQGAISYNEQFF. The DNA for the CDR3 is TGTGCCAGCTCTCCCTCTTGGCAGGGGGCGATCTCCTACAATGAGCAGTTCTTC. The variable domain in full, completed from reference TRBV18 and TRBJ2-1, reads NAGVMQNPRHLVRRRGQEARLRCSPMKGHSHVYWYRQLPEEGLKFMVYLQKENIIDESGMPKERFSAEFPKEGPSILRIQQVVRGDSAAYFCASSPSWQGAISYNEQFFGPGTRLTVL.

V is TRBV5-1 and J is TRBJ2-5, with TRBD2 matching over 7 bases. The CDR3 has 16 amino acids. With V trimmed by 4 bases and J by 2 bases, 11 bases remained unmatched. Looked up from germline, CDR1 is SGHRS and CDR2 is YFSETQ. The CDR3 coding sequence is TGCGCCAGCAGCGCCTTGGGTGCAGCGGGGCAAGAGACCCAGTACTTC. Its translation is CASSALGAAGQETQYF.

J is TRBJ1-1 and V is TRBV7-8; D ambiguous. The CDR3 has 13 residues. Germline values: CDR1 SGHVS, CDR2 FQNEAQ. The V end lost 0 bases, the J end lost 11 bases, and 13 bases lay between the germline ends. The CDR3 region is CASSLAEYREAFF. The DNA for the CDR3 is TGTGCCAGCAGCTTAGCGGAGTATAGGGAGGCTTTCTTT.

V gene TRBV18 combines with J gene TRBJ2-2; D unclear. This CDR3 comprises 16 residues. Trimming pared 2 bases from V and 1 base from J, leaving 11 bases between. Per the germline V gene, CDR1 is KGHSH and CDR2 is LQKENI. The CDR3 here is CASSPSSPRNTGELFF. DNA for the CDR3: TGTGCCAGCTCACCATCGTCTCCTAGGAACACCGGGGAGCTGTTTTTT.

This chain connects TRBV5-1 to TRBJ2-3; no firm D call. This CDR3 spans 13 amino acids. The germline V gene has CDR1 SGHRS and CDR2 YFSETQ. Trimming removed 9 bases from V and 5 bases from J, with 16 bases in between. The DNA of the CDR3 is TGCGCCACTCGACTCGTGGGTGAAGATACGCAGTATTTT. It translates to CATRLVGEDTQYF.

The chain joins TRBV10-3 to TRBJ2-5; D is possibly TRBD1 (6 bases). In germline, CDR1 is ENHRY, CDR2 SYGVKD. The CDR3 loop spans 13 amino acids. Trimming pared 2 bases from V and 2 bases from J, leaving 6 bases between. CDR3 loop: CAISEGQQETQYF. The CDR3 DNA reads as TGTGCCATCAGTGAGGGACAGCAAGAGACCCAGTACTTC.

CDR3 DNA sequence: TGTGCCAGCAGCTCGGACCGGGACTACGGAACAGATACGCAGTATTTT. Residues: CASSSDRDYGTDTQYF. The V call is TRBV13, the J call TRBJ2-3; 7 positions match TRBD2. CDR1 is PRHDT and CDR2 is FYEKMQ in the germline V gene (reference sequence). The CDR3 is 16 residues long. The V segment lost 4 bases and the J segment 3 bases; nucleotides outside the gene matches: 10.

CDR3 sequence reads: CASSQERSSGPYEQYF. CDR3 coding DNA: TGCGCCAGCAGCCAAGAACGGTCTAGCGGCCCCTACGAGCAGTACTTC. This chain links TRBV4-1 with TRBJ2-7; 7 nucleotides align to TRBD2. This CDR3 is 16 amino acids long. V gave up 0 bases and J gave up 2 bases; unmatched junction bases: 7. Germline CDR1 MGHRA, CDR2 YSYEKL.

This chain joins TRBV7-9 and TRBJ2-7, with D possibly TRBD2 on 6 matching bases. The CDR3 contains 15 residues. V was cut by 5 bases and J by 1 base, with 15 bases left in between. CDR1 and CDR2 (germline): SEHNR, FQNEAQ (reference sequence). The CDR3 DNA is TGTGCCAGCAGCCCGGACCGGGACTTTTCCTACGAGCAGTACTTC. Translating gives CASSPDRDFSYEQYF.

The chain recombines TRBV7-2 with TRBJ2-3; a weak D match, TRBD2 (6 bases). V shed 4 bases and J shed 4 bases, with 12 bases lying between them. The CDR3 spans 14 residues. Germline V gene sequence: CDR1 SGHTA, CDR2 FQGNSA. Here the CDR3 DNA reads TGTGCCAGCAGCTCCGACTGGGGGGCAGATACGCAGTATTTT. Amino acid sequence: CASSSDWGADTQYF.